The 10 T cell receptor beta chains below all came from one sample that was sequenced in a study of blood T cell repertoires in COVID-19. The repertoire was sequenced with immunoSEQ multiplex PCR; TCRdb's copy has only in-frame clones and lacks some. The top ten clones hold approximately 2% of a sample with fewer than 350,000 clones, 75% to 90% of them seen once. Sequenced: peripheral blood. Receptors originate from a woman aged 25-40 years who had recovered from COVID-19.

V usage is TRBV5-6 and J usage is TRBJ1-2; D not certain. Germline V gene lookup returns CDR1 SGHDT and CDR2 YYEEEE. V dropped 4 bases and J dropped 2 bases, with 3 bases sitting between them. There are 11 residues in the CDR3. CDR3 in amino acids: CASSQNYGYTF. CDR3 nucleotide sequence: TGTGCCAGCAGCCAGAACTATGGCTACACCTTC.

The table lists this clone with a count of one. V gene TRBV6-1 combines with J gene TRBJ1-2; D not resolved. V was cut by 1 base and J by 2 bases, with 8 bases left in between. Germline CDR1 is MNHNS and CDR2 is SASEGT. The CDR3 has 14 amino acids. CDR3: CASSEEVRNYGYTF. CDR3 DNA: TGTGCCAGCAGTGAAGAGGTCAGGAACTATGGCTACACCTTC.

CDR3 loop: CASSLDSTPHPLLSGYTF. CDR3 DNA sequence: TGTGCCAGCAGCTTAGACTCCACGCCTCACCCTCTACTCTCGGGCTACACCTTC. J is TRBJ1-2 and V is TRBV7-2, with D unresolved. The CDR3 runs to 18 residues. Germline V CDR1 and CDR2: SGHTA, FQGNSA. The V end was cut by 1 base, the J end by 8 bases, with 26 bases between. Full variable domain (remainder filled in from reference TRBV7-2 and TRBJ1-2): GAGVSQSPSNKVTEKGKDVELRCDPISGHTALYWYRQSLGQGLEFLIYFQGNSAPDKSGLPSDRFSAERTGGSVSTLTIQRTQQEDSAVYLCASSLDSTPHPLLSGYTFGSGTRLTVV.

Worth noting for this clone: Other nucleotide sequences in the sample specify the same CDR3. V gene TRBV5-4 combines with J gene TRBJ2-5; TRBD2 agrees at 8 bases. V lost 4 bases, J lost 5 bases, and 10 bases stayed unmatched. This CDR3 region has 15 residues. Germline CDR1 reads SGHNT; CDR2 reads YYREEE (reference sequence). The CDR3, as DNA: TGTGCCAGCAGCCCCGGGACTAGTGGGGGGGAGACCCAGTACTTC. Protein: CASSPGTSGGETQYF. The full variable domain, rest sourced from reference TRBV5-4 and TRBJ2-5, is ETGVTQSPTHLIKTRGQQVTLRCSSQSGHNTVSWYQQALGQGPQFIFQYYREEENGRGNFPPRFSGLQFPNYSSELNVNALELDDSALYLCASSPGTSGGETQYFGPGTRLLVL.

This chain's CDR3 is CASTVDSDSDEQFF. In DNA form, the CDR3 reads TGCGCCAGCACGGTGGACTCGGATAGCGATGAGCAGTTCTTC. The chain links TRBV5-1 to TRBJ2-1, with TRBD2 as a possible D gene (5 bases). The CDR3 has 14 residues. V lost 6 bases, J lost 8 bases, and 18 bases lay in between. Germline lookup yields CDR1 SGHRS and CDR2 YFSETQ.

The chain couples TRBV29-1 to TRBJ1-1, with 10 positions matching TRBD1. Germline-derived CDR1 and CDR2 are SQVTM and ANQGSEA. The CDR3 extends over 12 amino acids. Trimming cost V 6 bases and J 5 bases; bases outside gene matches: 3. CDR3 bases: TGCAGCGTCGGGACAGGGGAAACTGAAGCTTTCTTT. Translation: CSVGTGETEAFF.

The rearrangement links TRBV23-1 to TRBJ2-5; D may be TRBD1 (7 bases). TRBV23-1 qualifies as an ORF whose function is uncertain. Deletions cut 3 bases from V and 2 bases from J, with 19 bases between. The CDR3 is made up of 17 amino acids. CDR3 residues: CASSHPPKQGRQETQYF. CDR3 coding DNA: TGCGCCAGCAGTCATCCGCCCAAACAGGGGAGGCAAGAGACCCAGTACTTC.

CDR3 nucleotide sequence: TGTGCCAGCAGACTAGACCTGGGTCGGGGCAATGAGCAGTTCTTC. Residues: CASRLDLGRGNEQFF. This chain uses TRBV6-5 with TRBJ2-1; D might be TRBD2 (5 bases). V shed 6 bases and J shed 6 bases, with 18 bases lying between them. This CDR3 contains 15 residues. The germline gives CDR1 MNHEY, CDR2 SVGAGI.

This sequence joins TRBV6-5 and TRBJ1-5; possible D gene TRBD1, 6 bases. Per germline, CDR1 MNHEY and CDR2 SVGAGI. The CDR3 contains 15 residues. Trimming took off 2 bases at V and 1 base at J, with 9 bases between the two ends. CDR3 sequence: CASSYGQGSNQPQHF. The CDR3 DNA sequence: TGTGCCAGCAGTTACGGGCAGGGGAGCAATCAGCCCCAGCATTTT.

A word on this clone: The sample contains more than one DNA sequence encoding this CDR3. The gene calls are TRBV9 and TRBJ1-2; no clear D gene. The CDR3 has 12 residues. Deletions cut 3 bases from V and 0 bases from J, with 3 bases between. CDR1 and CDR2 (germline): SGDLS, YYNGEE. The CDR3 is CASSATNYGYTF. The CDR3 bases are TGTGCCAGCAGCGCAACTAACTATGGCTACACCTTC.